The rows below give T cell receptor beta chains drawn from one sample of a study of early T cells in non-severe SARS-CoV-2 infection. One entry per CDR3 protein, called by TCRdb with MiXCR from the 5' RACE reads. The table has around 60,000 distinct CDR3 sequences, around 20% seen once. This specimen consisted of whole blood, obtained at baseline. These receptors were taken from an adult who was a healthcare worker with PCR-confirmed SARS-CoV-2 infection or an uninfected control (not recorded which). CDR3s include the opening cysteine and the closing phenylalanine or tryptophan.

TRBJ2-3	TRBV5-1	CASSFKEDTQYF
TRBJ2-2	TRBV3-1	CASSPRVTGELFF
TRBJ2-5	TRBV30	CAWSVWGRLETQYF
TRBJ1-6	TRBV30	CARSAQGVYSPLHF
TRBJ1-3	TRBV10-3	CAISVQGFRNTIYF
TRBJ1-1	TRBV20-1	CSAYRTGPMNTEAFF
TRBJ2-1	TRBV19	CASSLQGFYNEQFF
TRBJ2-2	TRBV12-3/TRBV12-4	CASTGGREELFF
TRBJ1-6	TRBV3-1	CASSQGLGSTPLHF
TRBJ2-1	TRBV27	CASRPLQTSIGNEQFF
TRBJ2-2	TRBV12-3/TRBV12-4	CASSLNRLENTGELFF
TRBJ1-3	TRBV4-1	CASSQLQGAGNTIYF
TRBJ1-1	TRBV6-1	CASSEQGPNTEAFF
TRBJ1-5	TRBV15	CATSRDRVNLPQHF
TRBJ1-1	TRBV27	CASSQGGTGDPGAFF
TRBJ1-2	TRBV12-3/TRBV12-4	CASSYYRVGYTF
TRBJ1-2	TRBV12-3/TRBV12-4	CASTPMGNNYGYTF
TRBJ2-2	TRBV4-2	CASSSLPRSGGNTGELFF
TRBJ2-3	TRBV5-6	CASSLLRGQEATQYF
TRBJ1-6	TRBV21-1	CASSKVSGQKNSPLHF
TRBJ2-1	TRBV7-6	CASSPGGGEQFF
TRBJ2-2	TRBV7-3	CASSITGRAGELFF
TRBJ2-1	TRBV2	CASSTDRGPHNEQFF
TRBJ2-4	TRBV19	CASSSTDLAKNIQYF
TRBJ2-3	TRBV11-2	CASSMGQFGTDTQYF
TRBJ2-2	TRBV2	CASKGAGFANTGELFF